Listed below are T cell receptor beta chains from one sample, sequenced in a study of T cells in localized non-small cell lung cancer. Libraries were prepared by immunoSEQ multiplex PCR; TCRdb keeps only in-frame clonotypes and omits some of them. The repertoire holds some 30,000 clones, with around 90% as singletons. The sequencing used PBMCs, collected before any cancer treatment. Receptor source: a man between 40 and 70 years old with stage II lung adenocarcinoma. Both conserved end residues are part of each CDR3. A D gene is named only where the DNA matches it firmly. Clone size appears in some rows only: once, few, many, or a class for an expanded clone.

clone_size j_call v_call d_call cdr3_aa cdr3_nt
once TRBJ2-7 TRBV7-9 . CASTPGADVYEQYF TGTGCCAGCACCCCCGGGGCAGATGTCTACGAGCAGTACTTC
. TRBJ2-3 TRBV7-6 TRBD1 CASSYGRDRVTDTQYF TGTGCCAGCAGCTATGGCCGGGACAGGGTCACAGATACGCAGTATTTT
. TRBJ2-1 TRBV5-1 . CASSSAGAYNEQFF TGCGCCAGCAGCTCGGCGGGGGCATACAATGAGCAGTTCTTC
. TRBJ2-1 TRBV28 . CASSPPRRGTGYNEQFF TGTGCCAGCAGCCCCCCCCGACGGGGGACTGGGTACAATGAGCAGTTCTTC
. TRBJ2-5 TRBV27 TRBD2 CASSPGTRVQETQYF TGTGCCAGCAGTCCTGGGACTAGGGTTCAAGAGACCCAGTACTTC
. TRBJ2-7 TRBV5-4 . CASSLSWTGGGREQYF TGTGCCAGCAGCTTGTCGTGGACAGGTGGGGGGAGGGAGCAGTACTTC
. TRBJ1-3 TRBV10-3 . CAIRQPSGNTIYF TGTGCCATCAGGCAACCCAGTGGAAACACCATATATTTT
. TRBJ1-1 TRBV7-2 TRBD1 CASSLGQKNTEAFF TGTGCCAGCAGCTTGGGACAGAAGAACACTGAAGCTTTCTTT
. TRBJ2-7 TRBV4-1 . CASSQVRGQGGRSYEQYF TGCGCCAGCAGCCAAGTTAGGGGTCAAGGAGGCAGGTCCTACGAGCAGTACTTC
. TRBJ2-3 TRBV5-1 . CASSLRSGQDTQYF TGCGCCAGCAGCTTGCGTAGCGGCCAAGATACGCAGTATTTT
. TRBJ1-1 TRBV29-1 TRBD1 CSVDDRGRVGAFF TGCAGCGTCGACGACAGGGGGCGTGTCGGAGCTTTCTTT
once TRBJ2-7 TRBV5-5 TRBD1 CASSRSGQGRYEQYF TGTGCCAGCAGCCGGTCGGGACAGGGGAGGTACGAGCAGTACTTC
. TRBJ1-1 TRBV30 . CAWSSWGGRENTEAFF TGTGCCTGGAGTTCTTGGGGGGGGCGGGAGAACACTGAAGCTTTCTTT
. TRBJ1-4 TRBV2 . CASSDRVGNEKLFF TGTGCCAGCAGTGATAGGGTGGGAAACGAAAAACTGTTTTTT
. TRBJ2-7 TRBV27 . CASSEEFPSYEQYF TGTGCCAGCAGTGAGGAGTTCCCCTCCTACGAGCAGTACTTC
. TRBJ2-3 TRBV6-5 . CASSYGAREDTQYF TGTGCCAGCAGTTATGGGGCGCGGGAAGATACGCAGTATTTT
. TRBJ2-7 TRBV11-2 . CASSLEALSYEQYF TGTGCCAGCAGCTTAGAAGCTCTTTCCTACGAGCAGTACTTC
. TRBJ1-3 TRBV6-5 TRBD1 CASSSRQGRGGNTIYF TGTGCCAGCAGTTCAAGACAGGGGAGAGGCGGAAACACCATATATTTT
once TRBJ1-2 TRBV18 TRBD1 CASSPQSGGEGYTF TGTGCCAGCTCACCACAGTCAGGGGGCGAGGGCTACACCTTC
. TRBJ2-7 TRBV9 TRBD1 CASSSGQGAIDHEQYF TGTGCCAGCAGCTCCGGACAGGGGGCAATCGACCACGAGCAGTACTTC
. TRBJ2-1 TRBV2 TRBD2 CASSGGRAGEQFF TGTGCCAGCAGTGGCGGGAGGGCAGGTGAGCAGTTCTTC
. TRBJ2-6 TRBV5-6 . CASSLGAGANVLTF TGTGCCAGCAGCTTGGGGGCTGGGGCCAACGTCCTGACTTTC
. TRBJ1-5 TRBV6-1 . CASSDDLLRPQHF TGTGCCAGCAGTGATGACCTCCTTAGGCCCCAGCATTTT
. TRBJ1-2 TRBV5-4 . CASSYSLSGARGYTF TGTGCCAGCAGCTACTCCTTGTCGGGGGCGCGGGGCTACACCTTC
. TRBJ2-7 TRBV20-1 . CSAGGTEYF TGCAGTGCCGGAGGGACCGAGTACTTC
. TRBJ2-7 TRBV15 TRBD1 CATSGTPRQGEQYF TGTGCCACCAGCGGTACACCCCGACAGGGCGAGCAGTACTTC
. TRBJ2-7 TRBV28 . CASTSTFTGYEQYF TGTGCCAGCACCTCCACCTTTACTGGTTACGAGCAGTACTTC
. TRBJ1-1 TRBV4-3 . CASSQRTHNTEAFF TGCGCCAGCAGCCAAAGGACCCATAACACTGAAGCTTTCTTT
. TRBJ2-7 TRBV28 . CASTLEGQGPYEQYF TGTGCCAGCACCCTAGAGGGGCAGGGACCCTACGAGCAGTACTTC
. TRBJ2-7 TRBV6-5 TRBD2 CASRGGLVGEQYF TGTGCCAGCAGGGGGGGACTAGTAGGCGAGCAGTACTTC
. TRBJ1-5 TRBV6-1 . CASSESLGGVNNQPQHF TGTGCCAGCAGTGAATCTTTAGGGGGGGTTAACAATCAGCCCCAGCATTTT
. TRBJ1-5 TRBV6-4 . CASHSLGSNQPQHF TGTGCCAGCCATTCCCTTGGGAGCAATCAGCCCCAGCATTTT
. TRBJ2-7 TRBV18 . CASSPPMDLLAQYF TGTGCCAGCTCACCTCCGATGGACCTTTTGGCGCAGTACTTC
. TRBJ2-1 TRBV7-9 . CASSLERGDNEQFF TGTGCCAGCAGCTTAGAAAGGGGCGACAATGAGCAGTTCTTC
. TRBJ2-1 TRBV5-4 . CAGTLSGRNHNEQFF TGTGCCGGGACACTTAGCGGACGTAACCACAATGAGCAGTTCTTC
. TRBJ1-1 TRBV6-5 . CASSFQGALSTEAFF TGTGCCAGCAGTTTCCAGGGAGCTCTCAGCACTGAAGCTTTCTTT
. TRBJ2-7 TRBV5-4 . CASSWRGVQYF TGTGCCAGCAGCTGGAGGGGGGTGCAGTACTTC
. TRBJ2-3 TRBV5-1 TRBD1 CASSLYPRDRAPDTQYF TGCGCCAGCAGCCTATACCCCCGGGACAGGGCCCCAGATACGCAGTATTTT
. TRBJ2-5 TRBV9 TRBD2 CASSPAGTSVQETQYF TGTGCCAGCAGCCCCGCCGGGACTAGCGTCCAAGAGACCCAGTACTTC
. TRBJ2-1 TRBV5-4 . CASSLGRNNEQFF TGTGCCAGCAGCTTGGGACGGAACAATGAGCAGTTCTTC
. TRBJ1-4 TRBV27 . CASSFGGATNEKLFF TGTGCCAGCAGTTTTGGTGGAGCAACTAATGAAAAACTGTTTTTT
. TRBJ2-5 TRBV18 TRBD2 CASSPGLFRETQYF TGTGCCAGCTCACCGGGACTATTCCGCGAGACCCAGTACTTC
. TRBJ2-7 TRBV10-3 . CAITDDPGEQYF TGTGCCATCACCGACGACCCGGGAGAGCAGTACTTC
. TRBJ2-5 TRBV4-3 TRBD2 CASSQDRTSGTLLGTQYF TGCGCCAGCAGCCAAGATCGGACTAGCGGGACCCTCTTGGGGACCCAGTACTTC
. TRBJ2-1 TRBV6-6 . CASSPSVALEQFF TGTGCCAGCAGTCCATCAGTGGCTCTGGAGCAGTTCTTC
. TRBJ2-1 TRBV27 TRBD1 CASSKQGASWNEQFF TGTGCCAGCAGTAAACAGGGGGCGTCTTGGAATGAGCAGTTCTTC
medium-sized TRBJ2-3 TRBV7-9 TRBD2 CASSQLPSGRARDTQYF TGTGCCAGCAGCCAACTCCCTAGCGGGAGGGCCAGAGATACGCAGTATTTT
. TRBJ2-5 TRBV7-9 . CASSLSNQETQYF TGTGCCAGCAGCTTAAGCAACCAAGAGACCCAGTACTTC
. TRBJ1-1 TRBV7-9 TRBD1 CASSLTGGAGTEAFF TGTGCCAGCAGCTTGACAGGGGGCGCGGGCACTGAAGCTTTCTTT
. TRBJ1-1 TRBV5-1 . CASSPSRSGTEAFF TGCGCCAGCAGCCCCTCACGGTCGGGCACTGAAGCTTTCTTT
. TRBJ1-4 TRBV29-1 . CSVGAQGTEKLFF TGCAGCGTTGGAGCGCAGGGGACTGAAAAACTGTTTTTT
. TRBJ2-2 TRBV5-4 TRBD1 CASSFGTGGTGELFF TGTGCCAGCAGCTTTGGGACAGGGGGGACCGGGGAGCTGTTTTTT
. TRBJ1-1 TRBV5-1 . CASNLQGPTTEAFF TGCGCCAGCAACTTACAGGGCCCAACCACTGAAGCTTTCTTT
. TRBJ1-2 TRBV25-1 . CASSEWGYGYTF TGTGCCAGCAGTGAATGGGGCTATGGCTACACCTTC
. TRBJ1-1 TRBV11-2 . CASSLGGGGYTEAFF TGTGCCAGCAGCTTAGGGGGCGGGGGTTACACTGAAGCTTTCTTT
. TRBJ2-2 TRBV27 . CASSLKGWGGTGELFF TGTGCCAGCAGTTTAAAAGGGTGGGGAGGCACCGGGGAGCTGTTTTTT
. TRBJ1-1 TRBV30 . CAWSVRVGGGNTEAFF TGTGCCTGGAGTGTCAGGGTTGGCGGGGGAAACACTGAAGCTTTCTTT
. TRBJ2-3 TRBV19 TRBD2 CASSDQASGRADTQYF TGTGCCAGTTCTGACCAGGCTAGCGGGAGAGCAGATACGCAGTATTTT